A single sample is the source of the 12 T cell receptor beta chains below, sequenced in a study of Graves' ophthalmopathy and Graves' hyperthyroidism. TCR beta CDR3 regions were amplified from RNA transcripts. RT-PCR in the first round used HTBI primers; a second-round multiplex PCR followed. From the multiplex PCR reads, TCRdb called clonotypes with MiXCR, one entry per CDR3 protein. Here the sample spans about 500,000 distinct CDR3 sequences, less than 40% being singletons. The sample consisted of peripheral blood or thyroid tissue (not recorded which). The receptors stem from an adult man with Graves' hyperthyroidism.

The V call is TRBV20-1, the J call TRBJ2-3; TRBD2 agrees at 8 bases. Per germline, CDR1 DFQATT and CDR2 SNEGSKA (reference sequence). The CDR3 spans 17 residues. The J segment lost 3 bases and the V segment lost 0 bases, leaving 11 bases of the junction unmatched. CDR3 residues: CSARDRGGTSRTDTQYF. CDR3 sequence (DNA): TGCAGTGCTAGAGATCGGGGCGGGACTAGTAGGACAGATACGCAGTATTTT.

This clonotype showed up many times. The chain uses TRBV27 and TRBJ2-5; TRBD2 matches at 8 bases. This CDR3 spans 14 amino acids. Germline-derived CDR1 and CDR2 are MNHEY and SMNVEV (reference sequence). After removal of 4 bases from V and 4 bases from J, the junction contained 5 bases not matched to a gene. CDR3 residues: CASSSPGGRETQYF. The DNA for the CDR3 is TGTGCCAGCAGTTCCCCGGGAGGGCGAGAGACCCAGTACTTC.

In this sample, this clonotype turned up many times. The chain couples TRBV10-3 to TRBJ2-7; D possibly corresponds to TRBD2 (5 bases). CDR3 length: 11 amino acids. Trimming cost V 7 bases and J 4 bases, with 8 bases left between them. The germline gives CDR1 ENHRY, CDR2 SYGVKD. CDR3 in amino acids: CAIKEEYEQYF. DNA of the CDR3: TGTGCCATCAAGGAGGAATACGAGCAGTACTTC.

J is TRBJ2-2 and V is TRBV29-1, with D possibly TRBD1 on 6 matching bases. CDR3 size: 14 residues. Germline V gives CDR1 SQVTM, CDR2 ANQGSEA. Trimming removed 0 bases at V and 3 bases at J, with 8 bases between. The CDR3 nucleotides are TGCAGCGTTGAAGACAGGGGTTACACCGGGGAGCTGTTTTTT. Translated: CSVEDRGYTGELFF.

A note on this clonotype: A much larger clone differs by one base, so this may be a read error. The rearrangement joins TRBV13 to TRBJ2-7, with TRBD2 as a possible D gene (5 bases). V was cut by 2 bases and J by 3 bases, with 8 bases left in between. Germline V lookup: CDR1 PRHDT, CDR2 FYEKMQ (reference sequence). CDR3 length: 13 amino acids. The CDR3, as DNA: TGTGCCAGCAGCTTAAGGGAGATCTACGAGCAGTACTTC. This sequence encodes CASSLREIYEQYF.

The table lists this clonotype with many counts. V usage is TRBV4-2 and J usage is TRBJ1-1; 7 bases line up with TRBD1. Germline lookup yields CDR1 LGHNA and CDR2 YNFKEQ. The V and J ends lost 4 bases and 4 bases, in that order; junction bases with no gene match: 3. CDR3 length: 13 residues. CDR3 nucleotides: TGTGCCAGCAGCCGGGGACAGACCACTGAAGCTTTCTTT. Translated: CASSRGQTTEAFF.

This sequence joins TRBV9 and TRBJ1-6; 8 nucleotides agree with TRBD1. With 0 bases clipped from V and 7 bases from J, the junction kept 6 bases outside the gene matches. CDR1 SGDLS and CDR2 YYNGEE come from the germline V gene. The CDR3 totals 16 residues. The CDR3 DNA is TGTGCCAGCAGCGTAGCCGGGACAGGCACAAATTCACCCCTCCACTTT. Amino acids: CASSVAGTGTNSPLHF. The full variable domain, rest sourced from reference TRBV9 and TRBJ1-6, is DSGVTQTPKHLITATGQRVTLRCSPRSGDLSVYWYQQSLDQGLQFLIQYYNGEERAKGNILERFSAQQFPDLHSELNLSSLELGDSALYFCASSVAGTGTNSPLHFGNGTRLTVT.

There are many counts of this clonotype. The chain carries TRBV5-4 and TRBJ1-1; TRBD1 might be the D (5 bases). The CDR3 spans 16 residues. V dropped 2 bases and J dropped 4 bases, with 18 bases sitting between them. The germline CDR1 and CDR2 sequences are SGHNT and YYREEE (reference sequence). The CDR3 here is CASSLMGRQRGTEAFF. The CDR3 DNA reads as TGTGCCAGCAGCTTAATGGGTAGACAGCGAGGCACTGAAGCTTTCTTT. The variable domain in full, with the rest retrieved from reference TRBV5-4 and TRBJ1-1, is ETGVTQSPTHLIKTRGQQVTLRCSSQSGHNTVSWYQQALGQGPQFIFQYYREEENGRGNFPPRFSGLQFPNYSSELNVNALELDDSALYLCASSLMGRQRGTEAFFGQGTRLTVV.

About this clonotype itself: One end of the junction varies from germline; a read error may be responsible. The gene calls are TRBV10-3 and TRBJ1-2; D is perhaps TRBD1 (6 bases). CDR1 and CDR2 (germline): ENHRY, SYGVKD. CDR3 length: 15 amino acids. The CDR3 DNA follows: TGTGCCAGCAGTAAAAAACAGGGTGCGCACTATGGCTACACCTTC. It encodes CASSKKQGAHYGYTF.

In nucleotides, the CDR3 is TGTGCCAGCTCACCACAAGGGCAGCCCCAGCATTTT. Protein product: CASSPQGQPQHF. V and J are TRBV18 and TRBJ1-5; D is ambiguous. The length of the CDR3 is 12 residues. V lost 1 base, J lost 7 bases, and 5 bases lay in between. The V gene's germline CDR1 is KGHSH and CDR2 LQKENI.

The chain recombines TRBV7-2 with TRBJ2-7, with TRBD2 identical over 9 bases. This CDR3 spans 15 amino acids. V lost 2 bases, J lost 3 bases, and 5 bases stayed unmatched. Looked up from germline, CDR1 is SGHTA and CDR2 is FQGNSA. The CDR3 region has the DNA TGTGCCAGCAGCTTATGGGGTAGCGGGAGCTACGAGCAGTACTTC. It yields the protein CASSLWGSGSYEQYF.

The chain combines TRBV12-3 or TRBV12-4 with TRBJ2-5; 12 nucleotides align to TRBD1. The CDR3 is 16 residues long. With V trimmed by 6 bases and J by 9 bases, 14 bases remained unmatched. The CDR3 protein is CASSPEGQGARWPQYF. CDR3 coding DNA: TGTGCCAGCAGCCCAGAGGGACAGGGGGCTCGGTGGCCCCAGTACTTC.